This record looks at one TCR beta chain sequence and its context. The data were produced by immunoSEQ multiplex PCR, yet TCRdb's version contains in-frame clones alone and is incomplete. The repertoire has 140,000 to 150,000 clones, roughly 88% of them found once; the top ten carry about 1.7%. The data were obtained in a study of blood T cell repertoires in COVID-19. From germline, CDR1 is ENHRY and CDR2 SYGVKD. CDR3 length: 15 amino acids. The ends were cut back, 11 bases at V and 7 bases at J, with 27 bases in the middle. This chain uses TRBV10-3 with TRBJ2-7, with D perhaps matching TRBD2 (5 bases). Sequenced input: peripheral blood. This TCR was recovered from a woman between 50 and 59 years old with acute or convalescent COVID-19. As DNA, the CDR3 is TGTGCCCTTTCCGAGGGTCTAGCTGGTTCGGAGGAGCAGTACTTC. This sequence encodes CALSEGLAGSEEQYF.